This T cell receptor (beta chain) was sequenced for a study of beta chain features in type 1 diabetes. This clone has more than one count but fewer than ten. Germline assignment: CDR1 SGHTA and CDR2 FQGNSA. The CDR3 totals 13 residues. Trimming took 5 bases from V and 4 from J; bases not matched to a gene: 1. As every portion of the isolated RNA was reverse transcribed, the sequencing read expressed TCRB transcripts. TCRdb keeps only in-frame clones here, not all; method: immunoSEQ multiplex PCR. The sample shows more than 300,000 clones, around 12% of them seen only once. Blood was collected once per donor into heparin, averaging approximately 0.11 L.

The sample was naive CD4+ T cells from blood. V usage is TRBV7-2 and J usage is TRBJ1-5; 8 bases are a match to TRBD1. The receptor was isolated from a man between 18 and 35 years old in good health. CDR3 nucleotide sequence: TGTGCCAGCAGCCGGGACAGGAATCAGCCCCAGCATTTT. It specifies CASSRDRNQPQHF.